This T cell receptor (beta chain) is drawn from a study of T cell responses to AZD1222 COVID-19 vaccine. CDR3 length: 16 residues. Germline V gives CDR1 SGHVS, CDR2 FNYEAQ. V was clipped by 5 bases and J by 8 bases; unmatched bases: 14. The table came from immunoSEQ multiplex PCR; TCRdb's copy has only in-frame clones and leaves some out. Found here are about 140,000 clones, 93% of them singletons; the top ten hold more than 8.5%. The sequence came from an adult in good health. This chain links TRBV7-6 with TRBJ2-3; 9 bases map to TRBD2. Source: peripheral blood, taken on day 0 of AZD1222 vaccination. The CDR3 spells CASSPRRVRGGGTQYF. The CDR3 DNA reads TGTGCCAGCAGCCCCCGGAGGGTGCGGGGGGGCGGTACGCAGTATTTT.